Listed below are T cell receptor beta chains from one sample, sequenced in a study of cytomegalovirus exposure and HLA in healthy donors. Sequencing used immunoSEQ multiplex PCR; TCRdb keeps in-frame clones, though not all of them. Of over 70,000 clones detected, over 60% appear once; the ten largest clones hold approximately 7.6%. Sequencing was performed on PBMCs. All receptors derive from a man aged 40-49 years in good health and CMV-seropositive. Each CDR3 is given with its conserved first and last residue. The D gene is left open where the match is weak. Not all rows give a size; the values are once, few, many and, for expanded clones, a class.

v_call	clone_size	j_call	d_call	cdr3_nt	cdr3_aa
TRBV5-1	.	TRBJ1-4	TRBD1	TGCGCCAGCAGCGTTGGACAGGGGAATGAAAAACTGTTTTTT	CASSVGQGNEKLFF
TRBV28	.	TRBJ2-1	TRBD1	TGTGCCAGCAGCCGGGGGACAGGGAGGCTCAATGAGCAGTTCTTC	CASSRGTGRLNEQFF
TRBV9	.	TRBJ2-2	TRBD1	TGTGCCAGCAGCGTAGCGGGACAGGGCGTCACCGGGGAGCTGTTTTTT	CASSVAGQGVTGELFF
TRBV5-4	.	TRBJ1-2	.	TGTGCCAGCAGCTTCGGGTGGGGAGATGGGGGCTACACCTTC	CASSFGWGDGGYTF
TRBV6-1	.	TRBJ2-7	TRBD2	TGTGCCACCCGGGGACTAGCGGTCCACGAGCAGTACTTC	CATRGLAVHEQYF
TRBV28	.	TRBJ1-2	.	TGTGCCAGCAGTTCTGGGCCCGGCGGCTACACCTTC	CASSSGPGGYTF
TRBV10-3	.	TRBJ1-2	.	TGTGCCATCAGTGAGCCAAGACTGAGCCACTATGGCTACACCTTC	CAISEPRLSHYGYTF
TRBV2	.	TRBJ1-2	TRBD1	TGTGCTAGCACTGCGAACCCGGGACAGGGGGAAGGCTACACCTTC	CASTANPGQGEGYTF
TRBV5-4	.	TRBJ2-7	TRBD1	TGTGCCAGCAGCCAGTTCCCCAGGGGACAGGGTCAGTCCTACGAGCAGTACTTC	CASSQFPRGQGQSYEQYF
TRBV25-1	.	TRBJ1-6	TRBD1	TGTGCCAGCAGTGAATCAAAAACAGGGGGCACTTCACCCCTCCACTTT	CASSESKTGGTSPLHF
TRBV5-1	.	TRBJ1-5	TRBD1	TGCGCCAGCAGCGCAGGGACAGGAAATCAGCCCCAGCATTTT	CASSAGTGNQPQHF
TRBV28	few	TRBJ1-2	.	TGTGCCAGCAACAGGGCGCATAACTATGGCTACACCTTC	CASNRAHNYGYTF
TRBV4-3	.	TRBJ2-7	TRBD1	TGCGCCAGCAGCCAATTATCAGGGGGCAACCCCTCCTACGAGCAGTACTTC	CASSQLSGGNPSYEQYF
TRBV28	once	TRBJ2-1	.	TGTGCCAGCAGTCCTTTGCGCGGCGGGACCAATGAGCAGTTCTTC	CASSPLRGGTNEQFF
TRBV5-6	.	TRBJ1-2	.	TGTGCCAGCAGCTTGGGACAGAATAACTATGGCTACACCTTC	CASSLGQNNYGYTF
TRBV10-3	.	TRBJ2-7	.	TGTGCCATCAGTGACGAGCACAAAGGGGACTACGAGCAGTACTTC	CAISDEHKGDYEQYF
TRBV5-6	few	TRBJ2-3	TRBD2	TGTGCCAGCAGCTTGGCGGGGGGGCCCGGCACAGATACGCAGTATTTT	CASSLAGGPGTDTQYF
TRBV14	.	TRBJ1-1	TRBD1	TGTGCCAGCAGCCAAGAATCGGTGAGGGACAGCTATGAAGCTTTCTTT	CASSQESVRDSYEAFF
TRBV7-9	.	TRBJ2-1	TRBD1	TGTGCCAGCAGCTTGGGTCAGGGGGCGGTGGTAGATTACAATGAGCAGTTCTTC	CASSLGQGAVVDYNEQFF
TRBV28	.	TRBJ1-4	.	TGTGCCAGCAGTTTGAGGGCGGACCTTTGGAATGAAAAACTGTTTTTT	CASSLRADLWNEKLFF
TRBV15	.	TRBJ1-1	.	TGTGCCACCAGCAGACTCCTAGGAGGGGAATACGGGATGAACACTGAAGCTTTCTTT	CATSRLLGGEYGMNTEAFF
TRBV5-4	.	TRBJ2-7	.	TGTGCCAGCAGCTTACAGGGCTACGAGCAGTACTTC	CASSLQGYEQYF
TRBV27	few	TRBJ2-7	TRBD2	TGTGCCAGCAGCCGGGGGGGCCCCTACGAGCAGTACTTC	CASSRGGPYEQYF
TRBV28	few	TRBJ2-5	.	TGTGCCAGCAGTCGCGGGTTCCAAGAGACCCAGTACTTC	CASSRGFQETQYF
TRBV18	few	TRBJ2-3	TRBD2	TGTGCCAGCTCCCCGGCGGGGGGCGTAGTAGATACGCAGTATTTT	CASSPAGGVVDTQYF
TRBV28	.	TRBJ2-3	.	TGTGCCAGCAGCGACAGCGGGCCTTCGAAACGGCAGTATTTT	CASSDSGPSKRQYF
TRBV7-2	.	TRBJ2-5	TRBD2	TGTGCCAGCAGCCCTCTAGCGGGGCGTGGGCAAGAGACCCAGTACTTC	CASSPLAGRGQETQYF
TRBV7-8	.	TRBJ2-7	TRBD1	TGTGCCAGCCGACAGGGAGTCTCCTACGAGCAGTACTTC	CASRQGVSYEQYF
TRBV5-1	.	TRBJ2-7	.	TGCGCCAGCAGCTTGGATTCGGGATACGAGCAGTACTTC	CASSLDSGYEQYF
TRBV28	.	TRBJ2-7	TRBD2	TGTGCCAGCAGTTTATCCGCTAGCGGGGGTGCCTACGAGCAGTACTTC	CASSLSASGGAYEQYF
TRBV5-1	.	TRBJ1-1	.	TGCGCCAGCGGACAAGACTTGAACACTGAAGCTTTCTTT	CASGQDLNTEAFF
TRBV19	.	TRBJ2-3	TRBD2	TGTGCCAGTAATCTAGCGGGGGCTAGCACAGATACGCAGTATTTT	CASNLAGASTDTQYF
TRBV9	once	TRBJ2-3	TRBD1	TGTGCCAGCAGCGTAGTGACAGGGGGGACAGATACGCAGTATTTT	CASSVVTGGTDTQYF
TRBV6-1	.	TRBJ1-2	TRBD1	TGTGCCAGCAGTGCCATGCCCGGACGGGACAGGGCGGGCTATGGCTACACCTTC	CASSAMPGRDRAGYGYTF
TRBV7-8	few	TRBJ2-5	TRBD2	TGTGCCAGCAGCTTAGTAGGTGGGACTAGATCTCAAGAGACCCAGTACTTC	CASSLVGGTRSQETQYF
TRBV2	.	TRBJ1-6	.	TGTGCCAGCAGCGGGATTCGGGGTCCGCAGCAGAGTTCACCCCTCCACTTT	CASSGIRGPQQSSPLHF
TRBV20-1	.	TRBJ2-5	.	TGCAGTGCTAGGGCCTTAGAGACCCAGTACTTC	CSARALETQYF
TRBV15	.	TRBJ1-6	.	TGTGCCACCAGTCCCACAAAGTCTGCACCCCTCCACTTT	CATSPTKSAPLHF
TRBV11-2	few	TRBJ1-2	.	TGTGCCAGCAGCTTCCCCTGGGACAACGCCTATGGCTACACCTTC	CASSFPWDNAYGYTF
TRBV30	once	TRBJ1-5	TRBD1	TGTGCCGGGACAGGGGGCGTCAATCAGCCCCAGCATTTT	CAGTGGVNQPQHF
TRBV20-1	.	TRBJ2-5	.	TGCAGTGCTAGCGGGAGTGAGACCCAGTACTTC	CSASGSETQYF
TRBV7-2	.	TRBJ1-2	.	TGTGCCAGCAGCTCTAACAGGGTTGGCGGATATGGCTACACCTTC	CASSSNRVGGYGYTF
TRBV10-3	.	TRBJ2-1	TRBD2	TGTGCCTCTGTAGCGGGAGGGCCCTACAATGAGCAGTTCTTC	CASVAGGPYNEQFF
TRBV7-8	.	TRBJ1-5	.	TGTGCCAGCAGCGCCAGGGTTGGCCAGCCCCAGCATTTT	CASSARVGQPQHF
TRBV28	.	TRBJ1-2	.	TGTGCCAGCAGTCCCGACATAACAACTAACTATGGCTACACCTTC	CASSPDITTNYGYTF
TRBV7-6	.	TRBJ2-6	TRBD1	TGTGCCAGCAGACCACAGGGGGCGCCTTCTGGGGCCAACGTCCTGACTTTC	CASRPQGAPSGANVLTF
TRBV4-1	few	TRBJ1-1	TRBD1	TGCGCCAGCAGCCCGACCTCCGGGACAGGGGGCAGGAAAACTGAAGCTTTCTTT	CASSPTSGTGGRKTEAFF
TRBV5-6	.	TRBJ2-3	.	TGTGCCAGCAGTCCTGGTTGGAGAGGCACAGATACGCAGTATTTT	CASSPGWRGTDTQYF
TRBV5-1	.	TRBJ2-1	.	TGCGCCAGCAGCTTAGCTCGACAGAGTACGAGCTCCTACAATGAGCAGTTCTTC	CASSLARQSTSSYNEQFF
TRBV6-1	.	TRBJ2-1	.	TGTGCCAGCAGTGAACAGCTAGCCCATGAGCAGTTCTTC	CASSEQLAHEQFF
TRBV19	few	TRBJ1-5	.	TGTGCCAGTAGTCCCTTCAGGGGCAATCAGCCCCAGCATTTT	CASSPFRGNQPQHF
TRBV30	.	TRBJ2-7	.	TGTGCCTGGAGTTCCCGGCGGGACGACGAGCAGTACTTC	CAWSSRRDDEQYF
TRBV5-4	.	TRBJ2-7	.	TGTGCCAGCAGCTTCGGTAGCTCCTACGAGCAGTACTTC	CASSFGSSYEQYF
TRBV28	.	TRBJ1-1	.	TGTGCCAGCAGTTTCGGTGAAGCTTTCTTT	CASSFGEAFF
TRBV7-9	.	TRBJ1-5	.	TGTGCCAGCAGCTCCGAACTGAGTCAGCCCCAGCATTTT	CASSSELSQPQHF
TRBV4-1	.	TRBJ1-1	.	TGCGCCAGCAGCCAGCCTGGGCGCCTGGACACTGAAGCTTTCTTT	CASSQPGRLDTEAFF